This T cell receptor (beta chain) was sequenced in a study of T cell repertoires in ileal Crohn's disease. The method was immunoSEQ multiplex PCR; TCRdb's version includes in-frame clones alone and lacks a portion of them. This sample has approximately 12,000 clones; around three quarters occur once, and the top ten carry 4% to 5.5%. In germline, CDR1 is SGHVS, CDR2 FQNEAQ. There are 13 residues in the CDR3. V shed 6 bases and J shed 3 bases, with 9 bases lying between them. The clonotype comes from an adult with Crohn's disease. Specimen: ileal tissue. This sequence joins TRBV7-8 and TRBJ1-5; D call uncertain. The CDR3 coding sequence is TGTGCCAGCAGGGGCCAGCCCAATCAGCCCCAGCATTTT. Protein product: CASRGQPNQPQHF. Variable domain in full (rest from reference TRBV7-8 and TRBJ1-5): GAGVSQSPRYKVAKRGQDVALRCDPISGHVSLFWYQQALGQGPEFLTYFQNEAQLDKSGLPSDRFFAERPEGSVSTLKIQRTQQEDSAVYLCASRGQPNQPQHFGDGTRLSIL.